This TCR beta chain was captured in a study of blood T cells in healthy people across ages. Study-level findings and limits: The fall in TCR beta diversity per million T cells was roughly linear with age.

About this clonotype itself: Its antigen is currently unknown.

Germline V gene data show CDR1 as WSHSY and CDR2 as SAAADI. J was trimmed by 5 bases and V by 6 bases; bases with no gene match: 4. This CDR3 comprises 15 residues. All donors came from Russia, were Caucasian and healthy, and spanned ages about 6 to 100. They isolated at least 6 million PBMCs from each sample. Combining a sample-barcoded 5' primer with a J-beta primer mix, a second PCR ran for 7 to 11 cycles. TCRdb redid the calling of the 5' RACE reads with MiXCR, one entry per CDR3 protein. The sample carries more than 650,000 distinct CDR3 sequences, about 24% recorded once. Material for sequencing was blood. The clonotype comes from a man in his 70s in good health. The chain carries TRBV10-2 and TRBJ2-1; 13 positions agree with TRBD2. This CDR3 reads CASRMGLAGNNEQFF. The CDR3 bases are TGCGCCAGCAGGATGGGACTAGCGGGGAACAATGAGCAGTTCTTC.